This T cell receptor beta chain was recovered during a study of control samples from healthy donors and cancer patients. There are 17 residues in the CDR3. The table lists this clone with a count of one. Data came from immunoSEQ multiplex PCR; TCRdb stores just in-frame clones and leaves some out. The table includes 150,000 to 200,000 clones, 90% detected once. Sequencing was carried out using blood. The V gene is TRBV21-1, the J gene TRBJ2-7; no DNA check was done on the table's D call, TRBD1. TRBV21-1 constitutes a pseudogene. The TCR originated in a woman in her 50s in good health. In nucleotides, the CDR3 is TGTGCCAGCAGCCAACCGGACGACCGGGACAGAGACTACGAGCAGTACTTC. It specifies CASSQPDDRDRDYEQYF.